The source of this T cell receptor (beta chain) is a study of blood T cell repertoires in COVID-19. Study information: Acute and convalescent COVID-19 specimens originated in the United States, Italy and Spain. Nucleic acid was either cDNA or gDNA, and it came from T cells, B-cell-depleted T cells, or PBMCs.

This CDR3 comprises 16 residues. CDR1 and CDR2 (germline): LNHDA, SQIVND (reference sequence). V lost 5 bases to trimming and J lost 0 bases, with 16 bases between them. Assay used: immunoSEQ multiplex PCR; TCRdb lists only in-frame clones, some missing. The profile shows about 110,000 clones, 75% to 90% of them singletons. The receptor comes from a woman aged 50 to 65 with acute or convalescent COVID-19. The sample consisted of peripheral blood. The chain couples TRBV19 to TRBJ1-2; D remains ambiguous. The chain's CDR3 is CASSPRHVAPNYGYTF. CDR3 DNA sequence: TGTGCCAGTAGTCCCCGACACGTCGCTCCTAACTATGGCTACACCTTC.